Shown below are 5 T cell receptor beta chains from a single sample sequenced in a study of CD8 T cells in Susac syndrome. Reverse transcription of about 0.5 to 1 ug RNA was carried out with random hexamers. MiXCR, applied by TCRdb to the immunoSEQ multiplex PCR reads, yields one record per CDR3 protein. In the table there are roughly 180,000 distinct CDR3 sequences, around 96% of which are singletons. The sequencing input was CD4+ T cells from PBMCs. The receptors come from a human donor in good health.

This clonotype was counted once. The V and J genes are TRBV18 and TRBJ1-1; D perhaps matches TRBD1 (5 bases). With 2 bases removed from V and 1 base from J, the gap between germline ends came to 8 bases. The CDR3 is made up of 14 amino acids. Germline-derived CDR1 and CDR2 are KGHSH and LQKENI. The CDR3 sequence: CASSPGRANTEAFF. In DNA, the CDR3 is TGTGCCAGCTCACCAGGCAGGGCGAACACTGAAGCTTTCTTT. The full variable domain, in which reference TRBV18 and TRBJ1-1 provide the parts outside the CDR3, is NAGVMQNPRHLVRRRGQEARLRCSPMKGHSHVYWYRQLPEEGLKFMVYLQKENIIDESGMPKERFSAEFPKEGPSILRIQQVVRGDSAAYFCASSPGRANTEAFFGQGTRLTVV.

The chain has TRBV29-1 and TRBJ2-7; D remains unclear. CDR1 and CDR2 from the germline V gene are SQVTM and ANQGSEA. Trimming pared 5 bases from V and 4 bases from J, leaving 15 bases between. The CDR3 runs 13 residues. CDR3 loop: CSVTDLLGYEQYF. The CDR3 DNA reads TGCAGCGTTACGGACCTACTGGGGTACGAGCAGTACTTC.

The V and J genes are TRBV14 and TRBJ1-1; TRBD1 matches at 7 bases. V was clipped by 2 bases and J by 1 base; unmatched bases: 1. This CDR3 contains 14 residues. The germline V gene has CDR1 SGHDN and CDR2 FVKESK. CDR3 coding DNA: TGTGCCAGCAGCCAAAACAGGGGGAACACTGAAGCTTTCTTT. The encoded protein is CASSQNRGNTEAFF.

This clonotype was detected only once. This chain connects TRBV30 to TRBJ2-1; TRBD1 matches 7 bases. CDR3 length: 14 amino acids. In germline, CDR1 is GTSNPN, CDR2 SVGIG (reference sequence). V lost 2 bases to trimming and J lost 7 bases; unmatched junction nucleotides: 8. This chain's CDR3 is CAWSRRDRVNEQFF. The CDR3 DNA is TGTGCCTGGAGTCGACGAGACAGGGTTAATGAGCAGTTCTTC. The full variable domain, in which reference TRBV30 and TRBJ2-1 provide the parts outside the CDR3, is SQTIHQWPATLVQPVGSPLSLECTVEGTSNPNLYWYRQAAGRGLQLLFYSVGIGQISSEVPQNLSASRPQDRQFILSSKKLLLSDSGFYLCAWSRRDRVNEQFFGPGTRLTVL.

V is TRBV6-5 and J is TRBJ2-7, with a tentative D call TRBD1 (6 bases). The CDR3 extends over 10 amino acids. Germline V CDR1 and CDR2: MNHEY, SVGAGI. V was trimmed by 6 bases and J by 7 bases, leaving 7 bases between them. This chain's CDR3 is CASRRGEQYF. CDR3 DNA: TGTGCCAGCAGAAGGGGGGAGCAGTACTTC.